The present T cell receptor beta chain was sequenced within a study of T-cell reconstitution after alpha-beta-depleted transplantation in children. Broader study findings: About two months after transplant, alpha-beta T cells reportedly came from several hundred expanded graft clones. Surviving recipient T cells and intrathymic progenitors accounted for some patients' high TCRbeta diversity at day 60. The authors attributed T-cell counts and diversity one year after transplant mostly to newly produced T cells.

Unique molecular identifiers featured in how the TCRbeta library was prepared. TCRdb ran MiXCR on the PCR reads and lists one entry per CDR3 protein. The table has 700,000 to 950,000 distinct CDR3 sequences, roughly 15% seen once. This clonotype appeared a few times. Antigen: not known. V shed 1 base and J 2 bases; nucleotides not matched to a gene: 3. Germline V gene lookup returns CDR1 LGHDT and CDR2 YNNKEL (reference sequence). The CDR3 is made up of 16 amino acids. The material sequenced was PBMCs, mostly from graft donor cells, taken 360 days after TCRalphabeta/CD19-depleted stem cell transplant. The TCR originated in a male patient under 18 who had a stem cell transplant for acute lymphoblastic leukemia, so the T cells may come from the graft donor. The chain uses TRBV3-1 and TRBJ2-5; 11 nucleotides agree with TRBD2. CDR3 amino acids: CASSQGSSGRQETQYF. The DNA for the CDR3 is TGTGCCAGCAGCCAAGGTTCTAGCGGGAGGCAAGAGACCCAGTACTTC.